This T cell receptor (beta chain) was retrieved from a study of T cells expressing NK-cell markers. Study background: Cells sorted as CD3+CD56+NKG2C+, CD3+CD56+NKG2C- and CD3+CD56-NKG2C+ T cells supplied the TCR beta repertoires. Findings of the study overall: Nothing established the HCMV specificity of expanded NKG2C+ T cell clones. In about 6 donors, dominant CD3+CD56+NKG2C+ clones formed about 1.0-7.5% of CD8+ cells.

The CDR3 is made up of 18 amino acids. Germline V gene lookup returns CDR1 LGHDT and CDR2 YNNKEL (reference sequence). A word on this clonotype: Antigen: not known.

From its re-call of the 5' RACE reads, TCRdb lists each CDR3 protein once, without DNA. This specimen shows 440,000 or so distinct CDR3 sequences; the ten leading clones hold roughly 7.2%. Sequenced sample: blood T cells: a sorted CD56 or NKG2C T cell subset, CD4+ or CD8+ T cells, or bulk PBMC T cells (not recorded which). The rearrangement links TRBV3-1 to TRBJ2-5; TCRdb outputs TRBD1, but without DNA this stays unchecked. The sequence was obtained from a woman between 18 and 70 years old in good health. The CDR3 protein is CASSQDSASGQQRGTQYF.